The entry below describes one T cell receptor beta chain. The data stem from a study of T-cell reconstitution after alpha-beta-depleted transplantation in children. The authors prepared the TCRbeta library with unique molecular identifiers. From the PCR reads, TCRdb called clonotypes with MiXCR, one entry per CDR3 protein. The data contain some 600,000 distinct CDR3 sequences, approximately 15% of them singletons. Per the germline V gene, CDR1 is SGHTA and CDR2 is FQGNSA. Trimming pared 1 base from V and 8 bases from J, leaving 9 bases between. The CDR3 runs 13 residues. The receptor comes from a human donor who donated a stem cell graft to a child with acute myeloid leukemia. This sequence joins TRBV7-2 and TRBJ2-1; the D is unclear. Sequencing was performed on PBMCs from the stem cell graft donor, taken from the stem cell graft. In DNA, the CDR3 is TGTGCCAGCAGCTTAGAGGCACGGGATGAGCAGTTCTTC. Its protein product is CASSLEARDEQFF.